These T cell receptor beta chains were read from a single sample in a study of human T cells and chemical hapten exposure. TCRdb passed the RACE reads through MiXCR, listing each CDR3 protein once. This table holds 360,000 or so distinct CDR3 sequences, about 6% found once. The material was whole blood, obtained in connection with sensitization to the hapten diphenylcyclopropenone (DPC). Receptors originate from a woman aged 18-30 years with alopecia areata. Some clones in this sample may be carry-over from other donors' samples. Both conserved end residues are part of each CDR3. A D gene is named only where the DNA matches it firmly. Clone size is shown for a subset of rows, as once, few, many or a class of expanded clone.

>few|TRBJ2-3|-|TRBV15
TGTGCCACCAGCAGAGATGTAGATACGCAGTATTTT
CATSRDVDTQYF
>few|TRBJ1-3|-|TRBV5-1
TGCGCCAGCAGCTTGGAAGGGAGTTCTGGAAACACCATATATTTT
CASSLEGSSGNTIYF
>-|TRBJ2-1|-|TRBV6-6
TGTGCCAGCAGACCAACCCCCGGGGCCGCCAATGAGCAGTTCTTC
CASRPTPGAANEQFF
>few|TRBJ2-5|-|TRBV2
TGTGCCAGCGCTCCCAACCGGGGGAATTTTGAGACCCAGTACTTC
CASAPNRGNFETQYF
>many|TRBJ1-1|-|TRBV20-1
TGCAGTGCTAGAGGCACGACTGCAGGGTATCCTGAAGCTTTCTTT
CSARGTTAGYPEAFF
>-|TRBJ2-7|-|TRBV7-9
TGTGCCAGCAGCTTAGTTGGGGTAGCCTACGAGCAGTACTTC
CASSLVGVAYEQYF
>few|TRBJ1-5|TRBD1|TRBV7-9
TGTGCCAGCAGCAGCGGACAGGGGGCTAATCAGCCCCAGCATTTT
CASSSGQGANQPQHF
>-|TRBJ1-1|-|TRBV11-2
TGTGCCAGCAGCTTAGACCTACAGGCTGGCACTGAAGCTTTCTTT
CASSLDLQAGTEAFF
>few|TRBJ1-6|-|TRBV2
TGTGCCAGCAGTTGCCTGGAGGGAAAGGATAATTCACCCCTCCACTTT
CASSCLEGKDNSPLHF
>many|TRBJ1-6|-|TRBV5-1
TGCGCCAGCAGCTTGGACGGTCAGGGTCGAGATTCACCCCTCCACTTT
CASSLDGQGRDSPLHF
>-|TRBJ2-4|TRBD1|TRBV6-2/TRBV6-3
TGTGCCAGCTATGCCCAGGGGGATTTGAGAAACATTCAGTACTTC
CASYAQGDLRNIQYF
>few|TRBJ1-6|-|TRBV5-1
TGCGCCAGCAGCTTGGATGGACCCCGGAATTCACCCCTCCACTTT
CASSLDGPRNSPLHF
>few|TRBJ2-4|-|TRBV9
TGTGCCAGCAGCGTAGGAGAGGGGGGAAGCATTCAGTACTTC
CASSVGEGGSIQYF
>-|TRBJ1-5|-|TRBV19
TGTGCCAGTAGTGAGTACAATCAGCCCCAGCATTTT
CASSEYNQPQHF
>many|TRBJ1-3|-|TRBV4-2
TGTGCCAGCAGCCCCGCGAGACGGACCTCAGGAAACACCATATATTTT
CASSPARRTSGNTIYF
>-|TRBJ1-4|-|TRBV20-1
TGCAGTGCTAGACGCGGGCAGGGCTATGAAAAACTGTTTTTT
CSARRGQGYEKLFF
>many|TRBJ1-1|-|TRBV20-1
TGCAGTGCTTTACCGGACGACCCGAGGGGGATGGGGACTGAAGCTTTCTTT
CSALPDDPRGMGTEAFF
>many|TRBJ2-3|-|TRBV7-2
TGTGCCAGCAGCGCCCGACTAGGTAGAGATACGCAGTATTTT
CASSARLGRDTQYF
>many|TRBJ1-5|-|TRBV20-1
TGCAGTGCTTGGTCTACAGGGTTATATAGCAATCAGCCCCAGCATTTT
CSAWSTGLYSNQPQHF
>few|TRBJ1-2|-|TRBV12-3/TRBV12-4
TGTGCCAGCAGTCCACAGAGCTCTAGCTATGGCTACACCTTC
CASSPQSSSYGYTF
>few|TRBJ1-1|-|TRBV10-3
TGTGCCATCAGTGGAGAGGGGGGCACTGAAGCTTTCTTT
CAISGEGGTEAFF
>few|TRBJ2-1|TRBD2|TRBV7-2
TGTGCCAGCAGCTTCCAGCGGGGGGGAGGCAATGAGCAGTTCTTC
CASSFQRGGGNEQFF
>many|TRBJ1-3|-|TRBV3-1
TGTGCCAGCAGCCAAGGATCGGCGGGAAACACCATATATTTT
CASSQGSAGNTIYF
>many|TRBJ1-4|-|TRBV20-1
TGCAGTGCTAGAGATCTCCGGGGGGCCGTCAATGAAAAACTGTTTTTT
CSARDLRGAVNEKLFF
>many|TRBJ1-1|-|TRBV4-2
TGTGCCAGCAGCCAAGATGACAGCACGAACACTGAAGCTTTCTTT
CASSQDDSTNTEAFF
>few|TRBJ1-1|-|TRBV12-3/TRBV12-4
TGTGCCAGCAGTTTGGTCCCCAAGTGGTCGGGGGCCGACACTGAAGCTTTCTTT
CASSLVPKWSGADTEAFF
>many|TRBJ1-2|-|TRBV5-1
TGCGCCAGCAGCGTAGGACAGACTAACTATGGCTACACCTTC
CASSVGQTNYGYTF
>-|TRBJ1-4|-|TRBV9
TGTGCCAGCAGCGTGCGTATGAATGAAAAACTGTTTTTT
CASSVRMNEKLFF
>-|TRBJ2-7|TRBD1|TRBV2
TGTGCCAGCAGGACCGGGACAGGGATAGTCGAGCAGTACTTC
CASRTGTGIVEQYF
>-|TRBJ2-5|-|TRBV28
TGTGCCAGCAGGTACCCAGCGGAGGCAGAGACCCAGTACTTC
CASRYPAEAETQYF
>few|TRBJ2-1|-|TRBV6-6
TGTGCCAGCAGTTATAATCCCACCGCCGCCCATGAGCAGTTCTTC
CASSYNPTAAHEQFF
>-|TRBJ2-3|TRBD2|TRBV28
TGTGCCAGTAAGACTAGCGGGGGCGAAGATACGCAGTATTTT
CASKTSGGEDTQYF
>-|TRBJ2-4|TRBD1|TRBV19
TGTGCCAGTAGTGTGCGGACAGGGAATATAGCCAAAAACATTCAGTACTTC
CASSVRTGNIAKNIQYF
>many|TRBJ1-1|-|TRBV4-2
TGTGCCAGCAGCCAAGTCGGGGGAAAGGACACTGAAGCTTTCTTT
CASSQVGGKDTEAFF
>-|TRBJ1-2|TRBD1|TRBV6-6
TGTGCCAGCAGAGATACACAGGGGAACAACTATGGCTACACCTTC
CASRDTQGNNYGYTF
>few|TRBJ2-1|-|TRBV10-3
TGTGCCATCAACCCGGGGGGCGTAGCCTACAATGAGCAGTTCTTC
CAINPGGVAYNEQFF
>-|TRBJ2-7|TRBD2|TRBV28
TGTGCCACCTGGTTGAGCGGGGGATGGGGTGAGCAGTACTTC
CATWLSGGWGEQYF
>few|TRBJ1-1|-|TRBV6-2/TRBV6-3
TGTGCCAGCAGTTGGACAGTACCCTTGAACACTGAAGCTTTCTTT
CASSWTVPLNTEAFF
>few|TRBJ1-1|TRBD1|TRBV6-1
TGTGCCAGCAGAGAATCCGGGACAGTCACGAGTAGGACTGAAGCTTTCTTT
CASRESGTVTSRTEAFF
>-|TRBJ2-7|TRBD1|TRBV9
TGTGCCAGCAGCGTAGGGGACAGGGCATCCTACGAGCAGTACTTC
CASSVGDRASYEQYF
>many|TRBJ2-7|-|TRBV6-6
TGTGCCAGCAGTTATACCGGGGGCGAGCAGTACTTC
CASSYTGGEQYF
>few|TRBJ2-7|TRBD2|TRBV28
TGTGCCTCCCCTCCGCGGGGGGAATCCTACGAGCAGTACTTC
CASPPRGESYEQYF
>few|TRBJ1-5|-|TRBV12-3/TRBV12-4
TGTGCCAGCAGCTCTCGTGGTTTTGGGACTTTGATGGTGGATAGCAATCAGCCCCAGCATTTT
CASSSRGFGTLMVDSNQPQHF
>few|TRBJ2-1|-|TRBV24-1
TGTGCCACCAGTGATCCAAGTGGGGTAGGTGAGCAGTTCTTC
CATSDPSGVGEQFF
>-|TRBJ1-5|-|TRBV12-3/TRBV12-4
TGTGCCAGCAGTTCAAAGGACAGTATTAGCAATCAGCCCCAGCATTTT
CASSSKDSISNQPQHF
>few|TRBJ2-7|-|TRBV4-2
TGTGCCAGCAGCCAAGATGTCGGAGGGCAGGGCGGTTCCTACGAGCAGTACTTC
CASSQDVGGQGGSYEQYF
>many|TRBJ1-3|-|TRBV4-3
TGCGCCAGCAGCCAAGATACCAGGGAGACGAACACCATATATTTT
CASSQDTRETNTIYF
>many|TRBJ2-1|TRBD1|TRBV12-3/TRBV12-4
TGTGCCAGCAGCAGGCCCGTCCGGGGACAGGGGGCTGTTGAGCAGTTCTTC
CASSRPVRGQGAVEQFF
>few|TRBJ1-3|-|TRBV5-1
TGCGCCAGCAGCTTGGAACTCCTCGGCTCTGGAAACACCATATATTTT
CASSLELLGSGNTIYF
>-|TRBJ2-7|TRBD1|TRBV6-5
TGTGCCAGCAGTTCCACCGGGACAGGGATTTACGAGCAGTACTTC
CASSSTGTGIYEQYF
>many|TRBJ1-4|-|TRBV6-2/TRBV6-3
TGTGCCAGCAAAGAAACTGGGGGCGAAAAACTGTTTTTT
CASKETGGEKLFF
>few|TRBJ2-6|-|TRBV9
TGTGCCAGCAGTCCGCTCCAGGGGGGCCTTGTCTCTGGGGCCAACGTCCTGACTTTC
CASSPLQGGLVSGANVLTF
>many|TRBJ1-6|-|TRBV6-1
TGTGCCAGCACGGGGGCGAATAATTCACCCCTCCACTTT
CASTGANNSPLHF
>-|TRBJ2-1|-|TRBV5-1
TGCGCCAGCAGCCTAGCTGTTAACTACAATGAGCAGTTCTTC
CASSLAVNYNEQFF
>-|TRBJ2-3|-|TRBV28
TGTGCCAGCAGTTTATTCCCCTATACGCAGTATTTT
CASSLFPYTQYF